The entry below gives a single T cell receptor (beta chain) sequence along with its context. Its antigen remains unknown. The data were obtained in a study of T-cell memory formation after mild COVID-19. Regarding the study as a whole: The pre-infection memory compartment contained some responding clones, suggesting cross-reactive memory joined. Whereas later expanders leaned CD4+, clones contracting day 15 to 85 showed a balanced CD4/CD8 makeup.

TCRdb fed the 5' RACE reads into MiXCR, producing one record per CDR3 protein. The data contain 470,000 or so distinct CDR3 sequences, about 23% of them singletons. Sequencing was carried out using PBMCs or a T cell subset sorted from them (not recorded which). This clonotype was sampled from an adult woman who had mild COVID-19 (a few samples of this study predate the infection). Cell type and time point are not known.

CDR3 amino acids: CASSYQVSGNTIYF. The CDR3 region has the DNA TGTGCCAGCAGTTACCAAGTCTCTGGAAACACCATATATTTT. The V call is TRBV6-5, the J call TRBJ1-3; the D is unclear. Trimming took off 2 bases at V and 0 bases at J, with 5 bases between the two ends. The length of the CDR3 is 14 residues. The V gene's germline CDR1 is MNHEY and CDR2 SVGAGI.